Shown below are 15 T cell receptor beta chains from a single sample sequenced in a study of CD8+ T cells in alopecia areata. TCR sequencing used cDNA made by reverse transcription of extracted RNA. Profiling relied on immunoSEQ multiplex PCR, and the TCRdb table lists in-frame clones only, not all of them. The data hold a few hundred thousand clones, with roughly two fifths observed a single time. Indicated treatment: oral pan-JAK inhibitor, 5-10 mg twice daily. This sample comprised CD4+ T cells sorted from blood, obtained around week 30, from a patient treated with tofacitinib. Receptor source: a human donor with alopecia areata.

The J gene is TRBJ2-1, the V gene TRBV6-1; D may be TRBD1 (7 bases). The CDR3 loop spans 17 amino acids. Germline V gene sequence: CDR1 MNHNS, CDR2 SASEGT. With 2 bases removed from V and 2 bases from J, the gap between germline ends came to 16 bases. The chain's CDR3 is CASSERGGQVAYNEQFF. CDR3 nucleotide sequence: TGTGCCAGCAGTGAAAGGGGAGGACAGGTCGCCTACAATGAGCAGTTCTTC.

This clone came up a few times. Other DNA sequences in this sample translate to the same CDR3. The chain carries TRBV5-1 and TRBJ2-5; 7 bases are shared with TRBD2. This CDR3 comprises 16 residues. V was clipped by 0 bases and J by 1 base; unmatched bases: 6. Germline V gene data show CDR1 as SGHRS and CDR2 as YFSETQ. CDR3 sequence (DNA): TGCGCCAGCAGCTTGGGAGGGGAGGGTTCCCAAGAGACCCAGTACTTC. This gives the protein CASSLGGEGSQETQYF.

In its sample, this clone was seen a few times. This sample includes further DNA sequences coding for the same CDR3. The chain links TRBV30 to TRBJ1-3; unclear D gene. The germline gives CDR1 GTSNPN, CDR2 SVGIG (reference sequence). There are 14 residues in the CDR3. Trimming stripped 2 bases from V and 0 bases from J, with 8 bases between. CDR3 sequence: CAWSRGASGNTIYF. Written as DNA, the CDR3 is TGTGCCTGGAGTAGAGGCGCCTCTGGAAACACCATATATTTT. Supplemented by reference TRBV30 and TRBJ1-3, the full variable domain reads SQTIHQWPATLVQPVGSPLSLECTVEGTSNPNLYWYRQAAGRGLQLLFYSVGIGQISSEVPQNLSASRPQDRQFILSSKKLLLSDSGFYLCAWSRGASGNTIYFGEGSWLTVV.

The chain is built from TRBV2 and TRBJ2-1; D perhaps matches TRBD2 (6 bases). This CDR3 spans 13 amino acids. In germline, CDR1 is SNHLY, CDR2 FYNNEI. V was clipped by 7 bases and J by 2 bases, with 9 bases between them. For the CDR3, the DNA is TGTGCCAGCAACCGGGAGACCTACAATGAGCAGTTCTTC. Its translation: CASNRETYNEQFF.

Remarks on this clone: A much larger clone differs from this one at a single base, so this may be a read error. The CDR3 here is CASSLAYEQYF. The DNA for the CDR3 is TGTGCCAGCAGCTTAGCATACGAGCAGTACTTC. The chain recombines TRBV11-2 with TRBJ2-7; D is undetermined. With 1 base removed from V and 4 bases from J, the gap between germline ends came to 2 bases. The CDR3 consists of 11 residues. The V gene's germline CDR1 is SGHAT and CDR2 FQNNGV.

This clone has more than one count but fewer than ten. The chain combines TRBV7-9 with TRBJ1-2, with D possibly TRBD1 on 6 matching bases. This CDR3 spans 14 amino acids. Deletions cut 5 bases from V and 4 bases from J, with 14 bases between. The germline gives CDR1 SEHNR, CDR2 FQNEAQ (reference sequence). The CDR3 DNA follows: TGTGCCAGCAGCCTACAGGGAGTTGGCTATGGCTACACCTTC. This sequence encodes CASSLQGVGYGYTF.

This clone was detected a few times. The chain uses TRBV6-5 and TRBJ2-1, with 10 bases fitting TRBD1. CDR3 length: 15 residues. V was clipped by 7 bases and J by 4 bases; unmatched bases: 7. Per germline, CDR1 MNHEY and CDR2 SVGAGI. The CDR3 loop reads CASTVDRGIYNEQFF. DNA of the CDR3: TGTGCCAGCACCGTGGACAGGGGGATATACAATGAGCAGTTCTTC.

The rearrangement uses TRBV5-1 and TRBJ2-4; 13 nucleotides align to TRBD2. The CDR3 extends over 18 amino acids. CDR1 is SGHRS, CDR2 YFSETQ, per germline. Unmatched junction bases numbered 12, after V lost 1 base and J lost 8 bases. CDR3 protein: CASSLRGLAGSDGDIQYF. CDR3 nucleotide sequence: TGCGCCAGCAGCTTGAGGGGACTAGCGGGATCTGATGGGGACATTCAGTACTTC.

V is TRBV7-8 and J is TRBJ2-5, with a possible D match to TRBD2 (5 bases). Trimming removed 6 bases at V and 2 bases at J, with 10 bases between. This CDR3 region has 13 residues. CDR1 is SGHVS and CDR2 is FQNEAQ in the germline V gene. CDR3 nucleotides: TGTGCCAGCAGGTTCGGACTGCAAGAGACCCAGTACTTC. The encoded protein is CASRFGLQETQYF.

This sequence joins TRBV29-1 and TRBJ2-1; 8 bases are a match to TRBD2. Germline trimming cut 2 bases from V and 7 bases from J; bases unmatched to any gene: 10. The germline gives CDR1 SQVTM, CDR2 ANQGSEA. The CDR3 runs to 15 residues. CDR3 protein: CSVEPQLAGQNEQFF. The DNA of the CDR3 is TGCAGCGTTGAACCCCAGTTAGCGGGGCAGAATGAGCAGTTCTTC.

This clone appeared a few times. The CDR3, as DNA: TGTGCCAGTAGTACACCTAGATCGGGACACCCGAACACTGAAGCTTTCTTT. Translation gives CASSTPRSGHPNTEAFF. The chain couples TRBV19 to TRBJ1-1, with D tentatively TRBD1 (6 bases). Trimming left V 4 bases short and J 1 base short, with 19 bases between. Germline lookup yields CDR1 LNHDA and CDR2 SQIVND (reference sequence). This CDR3 is 17 amino acids long.

The J gene is TRBJ2-3, the V gene TRBV5-1; D may be TRBD2 (7 bases). CDR1 and CDR2 from the germline V gene are SGHRS and YFSETQ. The length of the CDR3 is 17 residues. The germline V and J ends were trimmed by 9 bases and 7 bases, with 30 bases remaining between them. In DNA, the CDR3 is TGCGCCACAAGTATGGGCGGGGGCAGTTCAAGCGGAAATACGCAGTATTTT. It specifies CATSMGGGSSSGNTQYF.

The rearrangement links TRBV4-2 to TRBJ2-2; TRBD2 agrees at 7 bases. J lost 5 bases, V lost 4 bases, and 1 base had no gene match. The CDR3 has 13 residues. CDR1 is LGHNA, CDR2 YNFKEQ, per germline. The CDR3 nucleotides are TGTGCCAGCAGCCTTAGCGGGACCGGGGAGCTGTTTTTT. This codes for CASSLSGTGELFF.

The V call is TRBV7-3, the J call TRBJ1-1; TRBD1 might be the D (5 bases). With 0 bases removed from V and 10 bases from J, the gap between germline ends came to 12 bases. The CDR3 runs 13 residues. Germline CDR1 and CDR2: SGHTA and FQGTGA. The CDR3 here is CASSLTGAGRAFF. The CDR3 coding sequence is TGTGCCAGCAGCTTAACCGGGGCGGGCAGAGCTTTCTTT.

The chain has TRBV18 and TRBJ1-3; no reliable D call. The ends were cut back, 2 bases at V and 7 bases at J, with 9 bases in the middle. This CDR3 spans 13 amino acids. CDR1 and CDR2 (germline): KGHSH, LQKENI. Here the CDR3 DNA reads TGTGCCAGCTCACCATCACAGTCGAACACCATATATTTT. Protein sequence: CASSPSQSNTIYF.